This note documents a single TCR beta chain sequence. The data are from a study of cytomegalovirus exposure and HLA in healthy donors. Libraries were prepared by immunoSEQ multiplex PCR; TCRdb keeps only in-frame clonotypes and omits some of them. Of approximately 110,000 clones listed, around 94% were seen once; the top ten hold 1% to 1.5%. The receptor was isolated from a woman under 30 in good health and CMV-seronegative. The material sequenced was PBMCs.

CDR3 loop: CASGSTANYGYTF. Here the CDR3 DNA reads TGCGCCAGCGGCTCGACAGCAAACTATGGCTACACCTTC. The chain carries TRBV5-1 and TRBJ1-2, with a possible D match to TRBD1 (5 bases). This CDR3 has 13 amino acids. The ends were cut back, 7 bases at V and 2 bases at J, with 12 bases in the middle. The V gene's germline CDR1 is SGHRS and CDR2 YFSETQ. Full variable domain (rest looked up from reference TRBV5-1 and TRBJ1-2): KAGVTQTPRYLIKTRGQQVTLSCSPISGHRSVSWYQQTPGQGLQFLFEYFSETQRNKGNFPGRFSGRQFSNSRSEMNVSTLELGDSALYLCASGSTANYGYTFGSGTRLTVV.